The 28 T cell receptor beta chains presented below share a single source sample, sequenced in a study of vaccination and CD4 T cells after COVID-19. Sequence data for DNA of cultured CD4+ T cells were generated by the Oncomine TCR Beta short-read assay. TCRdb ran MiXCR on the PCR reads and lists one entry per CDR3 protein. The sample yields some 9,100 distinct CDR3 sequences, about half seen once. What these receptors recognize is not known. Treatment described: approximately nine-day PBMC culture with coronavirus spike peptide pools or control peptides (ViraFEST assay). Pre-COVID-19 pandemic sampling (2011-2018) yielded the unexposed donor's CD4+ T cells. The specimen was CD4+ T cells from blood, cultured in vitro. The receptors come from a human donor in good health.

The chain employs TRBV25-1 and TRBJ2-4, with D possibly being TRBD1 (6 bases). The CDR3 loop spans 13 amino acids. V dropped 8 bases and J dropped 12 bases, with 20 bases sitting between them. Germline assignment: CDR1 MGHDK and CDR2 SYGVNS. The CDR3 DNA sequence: TGTGCCAGCCAAGGATACGGGACATCGCCTCAGTACTTC. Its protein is CASQGYGTSPQYF.

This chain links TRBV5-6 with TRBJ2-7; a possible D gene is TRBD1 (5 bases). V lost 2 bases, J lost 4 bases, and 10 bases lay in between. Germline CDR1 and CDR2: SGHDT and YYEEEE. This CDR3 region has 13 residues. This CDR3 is CASSLTGWYEQYF. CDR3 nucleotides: TGTGCCAGCAGCTTAACAGGTTGGTACGAGCAGTACTTC.

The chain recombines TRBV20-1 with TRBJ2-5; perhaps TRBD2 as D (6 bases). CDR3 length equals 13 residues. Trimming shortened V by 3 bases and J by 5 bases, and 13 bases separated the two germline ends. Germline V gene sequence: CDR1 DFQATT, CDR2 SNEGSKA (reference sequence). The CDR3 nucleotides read TGCAGTGCTAGTCTGCTCCGGGGGGAGACCCAGTACTTC. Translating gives CSASLLRGETQYF.

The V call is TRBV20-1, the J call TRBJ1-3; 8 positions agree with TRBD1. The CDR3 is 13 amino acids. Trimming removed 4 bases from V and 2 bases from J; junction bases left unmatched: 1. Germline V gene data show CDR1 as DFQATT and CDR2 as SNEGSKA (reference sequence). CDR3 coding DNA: TGCAGTGCTAAACAGGGGGCTGGAAACACCATATATTTT. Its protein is CSAKQGAGNTIYF.

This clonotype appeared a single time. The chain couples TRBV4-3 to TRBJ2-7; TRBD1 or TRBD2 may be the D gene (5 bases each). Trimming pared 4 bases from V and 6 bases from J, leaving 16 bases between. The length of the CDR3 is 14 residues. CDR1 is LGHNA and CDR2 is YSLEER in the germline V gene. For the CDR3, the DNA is TGCGCCAGCAGCCTTCTTGTCTCAGGGACCGAGCAGTACTTC. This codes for CASSLLVSGTEQYF.

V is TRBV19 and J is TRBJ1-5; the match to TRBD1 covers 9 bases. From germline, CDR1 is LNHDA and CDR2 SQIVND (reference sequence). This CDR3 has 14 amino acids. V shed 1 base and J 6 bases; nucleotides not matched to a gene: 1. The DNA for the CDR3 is TGTGCCAGTAGTATAGGGACAGGGGCTCAGCCCCAGCATTTT. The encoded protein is CASSIGTGAQPQHF.

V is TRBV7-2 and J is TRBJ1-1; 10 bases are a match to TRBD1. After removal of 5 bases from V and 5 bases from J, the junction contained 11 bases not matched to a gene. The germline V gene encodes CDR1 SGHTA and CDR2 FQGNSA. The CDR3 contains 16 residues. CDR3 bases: TGTGCCAGCAGCATAGGAGCGGGGACAGGGGTGACTGAAGCTTTCTTT. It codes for CASSIGAGTGVTEAFF. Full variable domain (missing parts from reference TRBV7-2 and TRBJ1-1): GAGVSQSPSNKVTEKGKDVELRCDPISGHTALYWYRQSLGQGLEFLIYFQGNSAPDKSGLPSDRFSAERTGGSVSTLTIQRTQQEDSAVYLCASSIGAGTGVTEAFFGQGTRLTVV.

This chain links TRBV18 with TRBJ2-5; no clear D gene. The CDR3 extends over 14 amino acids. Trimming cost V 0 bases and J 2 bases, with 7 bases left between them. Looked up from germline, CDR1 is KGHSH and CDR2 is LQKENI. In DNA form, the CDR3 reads TGTGCCAGCTCACCACCGGGCATACAAGAGACCCAGTACTTC. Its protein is CASSPPGIQETQYF.

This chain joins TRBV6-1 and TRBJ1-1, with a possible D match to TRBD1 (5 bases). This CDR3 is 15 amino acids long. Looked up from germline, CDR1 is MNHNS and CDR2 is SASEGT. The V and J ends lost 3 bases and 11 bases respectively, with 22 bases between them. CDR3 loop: CASSDFRATGLGAFF. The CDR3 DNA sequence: TGTGCCAGCAGTGACTTTAGAGCAACAGGTCTGGGGGCTTTCTTT.

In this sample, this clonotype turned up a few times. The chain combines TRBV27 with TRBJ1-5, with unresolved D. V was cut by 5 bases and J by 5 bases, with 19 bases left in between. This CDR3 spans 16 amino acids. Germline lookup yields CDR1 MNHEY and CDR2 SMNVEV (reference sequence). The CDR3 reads CASSIVGHSTDQPQHF. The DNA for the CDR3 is TGTGCCAGCAGTATAGTAGGGCATTCCACTGATCAGCCCCAGCATTTT.

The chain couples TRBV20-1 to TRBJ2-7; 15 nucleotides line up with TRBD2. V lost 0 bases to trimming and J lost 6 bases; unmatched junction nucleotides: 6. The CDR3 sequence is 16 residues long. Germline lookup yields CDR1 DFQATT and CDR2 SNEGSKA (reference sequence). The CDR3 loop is CSARDFSGLAGGEQYF. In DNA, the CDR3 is TGCAGTGCTAGAGATTTCTCGGGACTAGCGGGGGGCGAGCAGTACTTC.

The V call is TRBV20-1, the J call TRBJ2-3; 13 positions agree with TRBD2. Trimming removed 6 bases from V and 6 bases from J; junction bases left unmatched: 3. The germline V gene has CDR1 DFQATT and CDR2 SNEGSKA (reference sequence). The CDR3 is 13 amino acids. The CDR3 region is CSALTSGRDTQYF. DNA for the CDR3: TGCAGTGCCTTGACTAGCGGGAGGGATACGCAGTATTTT.

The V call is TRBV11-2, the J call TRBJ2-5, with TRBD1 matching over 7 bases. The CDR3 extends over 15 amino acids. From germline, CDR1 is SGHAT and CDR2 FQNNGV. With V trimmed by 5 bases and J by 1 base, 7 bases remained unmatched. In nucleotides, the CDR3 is TGTGCCAGCAGCCGACAGGGCCTATCCCAAGAGACCCAGTACTTC. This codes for CASSRQGLSQETQYF.

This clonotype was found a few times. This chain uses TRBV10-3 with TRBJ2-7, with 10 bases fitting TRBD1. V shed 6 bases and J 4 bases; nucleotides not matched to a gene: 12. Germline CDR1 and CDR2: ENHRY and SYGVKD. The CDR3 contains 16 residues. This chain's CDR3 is CAISVQGQGSTYEQYF. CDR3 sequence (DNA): TGTGCCATCAGCGTCCAGGGACAGGGGAGTACGTACGAGCAGTACTTC.

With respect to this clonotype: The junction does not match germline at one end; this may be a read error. This chain's CDR3 is CSVRRGASYTDTQYF. The CDR3 DNA reads TGCAGTGTTAGAAGAGGGGCCTCTTACACAGATACGCAGTATTTT. The chain uses TRBV20-1 and TRBJ2-3, with D possibly being TRBD1 or TRBD2 (5 bases each). The CDR3 extends over 15 amino acids. Germline CDR1 and CDR2: DFQATT and SNEGSKA (reference sequence).

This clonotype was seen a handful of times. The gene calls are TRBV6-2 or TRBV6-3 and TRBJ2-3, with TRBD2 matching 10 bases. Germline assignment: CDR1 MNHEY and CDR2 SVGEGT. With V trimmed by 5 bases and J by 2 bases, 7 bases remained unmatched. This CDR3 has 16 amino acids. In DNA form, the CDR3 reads TGTGCCAGCAGTCTCCTAGCGGGGGCGGCCACAGATACGCAGTATTTT. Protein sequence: CASSLLAGAATDTQYF.

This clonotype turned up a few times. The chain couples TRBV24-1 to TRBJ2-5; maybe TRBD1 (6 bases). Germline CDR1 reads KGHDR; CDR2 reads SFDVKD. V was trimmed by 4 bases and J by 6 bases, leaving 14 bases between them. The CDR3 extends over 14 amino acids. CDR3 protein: CATSDVGQVQTQYF. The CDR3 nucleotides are TGTGCCACCAGTGACGTGGGACAAGTCCAGACCCAGTACTTC.

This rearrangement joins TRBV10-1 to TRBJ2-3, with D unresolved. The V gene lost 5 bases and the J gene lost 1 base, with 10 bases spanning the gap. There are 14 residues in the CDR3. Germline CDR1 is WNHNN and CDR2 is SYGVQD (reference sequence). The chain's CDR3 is CASSPGVGTDTQYF. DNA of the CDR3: TGCGCCAGCAGTCCGGGCGTGGGCACAGATACGCAGTATTTT.

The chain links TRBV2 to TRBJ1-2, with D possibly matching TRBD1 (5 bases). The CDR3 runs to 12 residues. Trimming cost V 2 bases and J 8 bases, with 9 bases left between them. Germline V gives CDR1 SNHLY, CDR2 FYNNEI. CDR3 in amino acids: CASSENGGGYTF. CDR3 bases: TGTGCCAGCAGTGAAAACGGGGGGGGCTACACCTTC. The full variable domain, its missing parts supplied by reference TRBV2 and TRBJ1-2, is EPEVTQTPSHQVTQMGQEVILRCVPISNHLYFYWYRQILGQKVEFLVSFYNNEISEKSEIFDDQFSVERPDGSNFTLKIRSTKLEDSAMYFCASSENGGGYTFGSGTRLTVV.

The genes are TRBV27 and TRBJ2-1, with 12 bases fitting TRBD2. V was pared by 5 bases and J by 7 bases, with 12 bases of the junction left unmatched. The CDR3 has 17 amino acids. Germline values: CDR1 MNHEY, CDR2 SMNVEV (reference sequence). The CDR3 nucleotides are TGTGCCAGCAGTACTTTCACTGGACTAGCGGGATTTAATGAGCAGTTCTTC. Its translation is CASSTFTGLAGFNEQFF.

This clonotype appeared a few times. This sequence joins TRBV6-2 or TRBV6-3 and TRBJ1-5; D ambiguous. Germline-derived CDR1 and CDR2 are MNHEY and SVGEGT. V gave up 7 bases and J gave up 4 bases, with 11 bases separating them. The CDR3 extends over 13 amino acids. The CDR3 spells CASTRWPNQPQHF. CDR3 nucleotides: TGTGCCAGCACTCGCTGGCCGAATCAGCCCCAGCATTTT.

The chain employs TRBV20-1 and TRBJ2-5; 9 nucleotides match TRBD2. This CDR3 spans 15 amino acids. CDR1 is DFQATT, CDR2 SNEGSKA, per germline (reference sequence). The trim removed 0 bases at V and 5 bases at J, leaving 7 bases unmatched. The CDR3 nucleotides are TGCAGTGCTAGAGAGGCGCGGGGGGGCACGGAGACCCAGTACTTC. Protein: CSAREARGGTETQYF.

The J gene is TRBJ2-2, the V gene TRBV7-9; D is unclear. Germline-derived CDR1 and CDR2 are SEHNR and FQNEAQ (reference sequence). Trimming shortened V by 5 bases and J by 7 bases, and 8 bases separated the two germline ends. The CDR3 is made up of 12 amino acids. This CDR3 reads CASSPILGELFF. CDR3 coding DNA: TGTGCCAGCAGCCCAATTCTCGGGGAGCTGTTTTTT.

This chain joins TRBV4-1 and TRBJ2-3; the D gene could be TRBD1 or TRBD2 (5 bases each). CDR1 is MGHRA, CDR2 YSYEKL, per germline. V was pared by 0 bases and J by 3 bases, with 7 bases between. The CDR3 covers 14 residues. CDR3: CASSQDGGTDTQYF. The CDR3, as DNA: TGCGCCAGCAGCCAAGATGGGGGAACAGATACGCAGTATTTT.

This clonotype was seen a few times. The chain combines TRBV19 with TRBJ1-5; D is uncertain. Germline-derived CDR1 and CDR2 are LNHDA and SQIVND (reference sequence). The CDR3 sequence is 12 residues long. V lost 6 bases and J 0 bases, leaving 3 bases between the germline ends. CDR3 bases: TGTGCCAGTAGGTTTAGCAATCAGCCCCAGCATTTT. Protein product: CASRFSNQPQHF.

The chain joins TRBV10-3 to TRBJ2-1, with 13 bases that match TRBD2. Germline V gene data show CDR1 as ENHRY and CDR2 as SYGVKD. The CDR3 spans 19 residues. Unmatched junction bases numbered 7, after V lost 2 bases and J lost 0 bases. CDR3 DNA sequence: TGTGCCATCAGTGAGGTGGGACTAGCGGGGTCGGGCTCCTACAATGAGCAGTTCTTC. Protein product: CAISEVGLAGSGSYNEQFF.

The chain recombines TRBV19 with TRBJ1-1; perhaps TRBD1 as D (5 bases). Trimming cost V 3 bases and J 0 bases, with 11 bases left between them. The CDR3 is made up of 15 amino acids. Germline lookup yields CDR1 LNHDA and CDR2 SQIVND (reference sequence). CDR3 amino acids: CASSIGPGMNTEAFF. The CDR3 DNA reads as TGTGCCAGTAGTATTGGCCCAGGGATGAACACTGAAGCTTTCTTT.

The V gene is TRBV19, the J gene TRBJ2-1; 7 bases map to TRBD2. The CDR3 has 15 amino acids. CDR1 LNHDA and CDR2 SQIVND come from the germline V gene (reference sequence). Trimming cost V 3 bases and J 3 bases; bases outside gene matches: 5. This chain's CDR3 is CASSMGGDFYNEQFF. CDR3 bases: TGTGCCAGTAGTATGGGGGGGGACTTCTACAATGAGCAGTTCTTC.